Described below is a single TCR beta chain sequence and its context. The antigen remains undetermined. These data originate in a study of cytomegalovirus exposure and HLA in healthy donors. Germline CDR1 is SQVTM and CDR2 is ANQGSEA. This CDR3 has 15 residues. V was clipped by 1 base and J by 2 bases; unmatched bases: 7. Study-level findings and limits: When analyzed later, a missense DCLRE1C variant was found to be linked to TCR beta V- and J-gene trimming.

Primers: 60 Vbeta forward and 13 Jbeta reverse. Profiled with immunoSEQ multiplex PCR; TCRdb holds only in-frame clones, not every one. The table shows 99,000 or so clones, with approximately 80% occurring only once. This clonotype was obtained from a woman aged 40 to 50 in good health and CMV-seronegative. This chain joins TRBV29-1 and TRBJ2-7, with 8 bases matching TRBD2. The sequenced sample was PBMCs. The DNA for the CDR3 is TGCAGCGTTGAAGTCAAGCGCGGGAGGACCTACGAGCAGTACTTC. Residues: CSVEVKRGRTYEQYF.